The sequence of this TCR beta chain was determined in a study of T cell responses to AZD1222 COVID-19 vaccine (dated by TCRdb to the early 2020s). Context from the whole study: A total of about 250 trial participants underwent TCR sequencing, of whom nearly 210 had received two doses of AZD1222 and some 26 had received two doses of the MenACWY control vaccine. Trial participants were enrolled by age into subgroups of 18-55, 56-69 and 70-plus years, and approximately 150, 30 and 60 TCR-sequenced participants, respectively, were included in these subgroups.

For this clone: No antigen is known for it. Base qualities are not recorded, but no much larger clone differs from it by a single base.

The intended sense of this specimen's time point label: about 28 days (+/-7) after the second vaccine dose. Because spike-specific TCR depth and breadth did not differ between the two schedules, AZD1222 recipients who got a second dose at roughly 4 weeks were pooled with those who got a second dose at roughly 12 weeks. Vaccinee samples came from UK trials COV001 and COV002, including a single-blind randomized controlled phase 2/3 trial of AZD1222 (ChAdOx1 nCoV-19) in healthy adults. For TCRbeta chain sequencing, PBMC samples from trial participants were taken at day 0 and at day 28 after the second dose. The CDR3 goes from the cysteine to the phenylalanine over 14 residues. The only DNA kept is the CDR3, 42 bases in frame from the first base. The V end loses 2 bases and the J end loses 6 bases, and a stretch of 16 bases separates them. The germline V gene encodes CDR1 SQVTM and CDR2 ANQGSEA. The CDR3 regions of human TCRbeta chains were subjected to immunosequencing. In the source study's methods: TCRs in the repertoires were compared against a reference library of SARS-CoV-2-specific TCRs that had been generated with the MIRA antigen-specificity platform. Breadth was defined as the fraction of unique TCRs that were SARS-CoV-2-associated, and depth was defined as the fraction of total T cells that were SARS-CoV-2-associated. Each spike-specific TCR was assigned to its reactive spike region and to a CD4 or CD8 class using the MIRA data. Log10-transformed breadth and depth values were compared by one-way ANOVA with Sidak's multiple comparisons tests. The source is immuneACCESS, and TCRdb retained only in-frame sequences with V and J called. Part of the clones is not carried over; for the studies checked, unresolved V genes explain less than half of this, and the remainder is unexplained. V and J calls and clone size are as listed in that table; D and trimming were resolved from the DNA. The sample data list approximately 150,000 clones, and roughly 90% of these were observed just once. About 3.6% of the sample is taken by the ten largest.

General conclusions and limits of the study: Because no day 14 peak-response samples were available, the repertoires could be characterized only after the peak T cell response. Most participants were white British and females outnumbered males, and the authors suggested that clonal diversity may have been underestimated. Nearly half of unique spike-specific TCRs reportedly recognized epitopes outside regions mutated in the B.1.351 and B.1.1.7 variants. In the small 56-69-year group, the increase in depth fell short of significance, most likely because of low power. Vaccine-associated CD4 TCRs spanned the whole spike protein, with dominant responses in regions 160-218 and 743-854. Only five or six AZD1222 recipients were SARS-CoV-2 seropositive at baseline, limiting conclusions about previously exposed vaccinees. Spike-specific TCR breadth and depth rose significantly after two AZD1222 doses compared with day 0 and with MenACWY recipients.

This chain is built from TRBV29-1 and TRBJ1-1, and the D gene may be TRBD1, 6 bases matching. The sample consisted of peripheral blood, taken 28 days after the second AZD1222 dose. This sequence originates from an adult who received the AZD1222 COVID-19 vaccine. The nucleotide sequence is TGCAGCGTTGAACCCCTACAGGGAAGCGCTGAAGCTTTCTTT. Translated, this gives CSVEPLQGSAEAFF.